This T cell receptor beta chain was identified during a study of blood T cell repertoires in COVID-19. Study information: Acute-phase and convalescent COVID-19 samples originated in the United States, Italy and Spain.

Donors were grouped by their self-reported clinical history. Two negative PCRs, clearance, or symptom resolution had been documented for recovered Cohort 3 donors. The CDR3 loop spans 15 amino acids. J gave up 5 bases and V 3 bases, and 6 bases lay outside the gene matches. From germline, CDR1 is LNHDA and CDR2 SQIVND (reference sequence). Methods used by the authors: Amplifying reference gene primers gave estimates of nucleated cell counts. TCRdb's copy holds only in-frame clones and misses some; the assay was immunoSEQ multiplex PCR. V, J and clone size derive from that table, while D and trimming were established from the DNA sequence. The profile shows 150,000 to 200,000 clones, 84% of them singletons.

The TCR sequence derives from a man aged 50 to 60 who had recovered from COVID-19. The specimen sequenced was PBMCs or T cells enriched from blood (not recorded which). The chain couples TRBV19 to TRBJ2-2, with 7 nucleotides matching TRBD1. CDR3 sequence (DNA): TGTGCCAGTAGTATTACAGGGGTTAGAACCGGGGAGCTGTTTTTT. It yields the protein CASSITGVRTGELFF.